This T cell receptor beta chain was recorded in a study of T-cell reconstitution after alpha-beta-depleted transplantation in children. Unique molecular identifiers tagged the TCRbeta library. TCRdb used MiXCR to reprocess the PCR reads, holding one entry per CDR3 protein. The sample holds approximately 650,000 distinct CDR3 sequences, 13% seen once. Findings and limits, study-wide: By one year post-transplant, T-cell counts and diversity largely arose from T cells that were newly produced. Day-60 TCRbeta diversity that was high in some patients was derived from surviving recipient T cells and thymic progenitors.

The CDR3 contains 16 residues. The germline V and J ends were trimmed by 5 bases and 5 bases, with 18 bases remaining between them. Germline lookup yields CDR1 MDHEN and CDR2 SYDVKM. In the case of this clonotype: The antigen is unknown.

The genes are TRBV28 and TRBJ1-4; D is possibly TRBD1 (6 bases). The receptor's source is a girl aged 2-10 years with congenital amegakaryocytic thrombocytopenia, due to receive a stem cell transplant. Sequenced here: PBMCs, sampled before TCRalphabeta/CD19-depleted stem cell transplant. The CDR3 coding sequence is TGTGCCAGCAGTACTCAGTGGACAGCCGCAAATGAAAAACTGTTTTTT. This gives the protein CASSTQWTAANEKLFF.